Sequencing of this T cell receptor (beta chain) was carried out in a study of T-cell reconstitution after alpha-beta-depleted transplantation in children. For TCRbeta, the library was prepared with unique molecular identifiers. MiXCR, applied by TCRdb to the PCR reads, yields one record per CDR3 protein. The repertoire consists of around 500,000 distinct CDR3 sequences, with under 30% occurring once and the leading ten covering roughly 13%. This material consisted of PBMCs, mostly from graft donor cells, taken 360 days after TCRalphabeta/CD19-depleted stem cell transplant. This clonotype originated in a boy younger than two who had a stem cell transplant for acute myeloid leukemia, so the T cells may come from the graft donor.

The CDR3 reads CASSSTLRETQYF. The CDR3 DNA is TGTGCCAGCAGCTCCACCCTAAGAGAGACCCAGTACTTC. The rearrangement uses TRBV7-9 and TRBJ2-5, with D uncertain. The length of the CDR3 is 13 residues. Deletions cut 4 bases from V and 4 bases from J, with 10 bases between. Germline V gene data show CDR1 as SEHNR and CDR2 as FQNEAQ (reference sequence).